Below are 16 T cell receptor beta chains sequenced from a single sample in a study of graft-versus-host responses after intestinal transplantation. Their specific antigens are unknown. Sequencing was performed with immunoSEQ multiplex PCR; in TCRdb, only in-frame clones are kept and a portion is missing. The sample yields some 110,000 clones, around nine tenths seen once. Sample: unstimulated CD4+ T cells sorted from spleen or lymph node cells, taken before transplant. The receptors here all came from a human donor who was the organ donor for an intestinal transplant.

The chain carries TRBV2 and TRBJ2-2; 12 bases are shared with TRBD2. Germline V lookup: CDR1 SNHLY, CDR2 FYNNEI. After removal of 6 bases from V and 4 bases from J, the junction contained 9 bases not matched to a gene. The CDR3 loop spans 17 amino acids. CDR3 nucleotide sequence: TGTGCCAGCAGACCCGGGGCTAGCGGGAGGGCCACCGGGGAGCTGTTTTTT. Encoded protein: CASRPGASGRATGELFF.

This clone was observed once. The chain recombines TRBV7-2 with TRBJ2-7, with 7 bases lining up with TRBD1. The CDR3 length is 14 residues. CDR1 is SGHTA and CDR2 is FQGNSA in the germline V gene. Trimming removed 1 base from V and 3 bases from J; junction bases left unmatched: 3. CDR3 nucleotides: TGTGCCAGCAGCTTAGTGGGACAGTTCTACGAGCAGTACTTC. It yields the protein CASSLVGQFYEQYF.

The V call is TRBV7-2, the J call TRBJ1-5; D is unresolved. Germline lookup yields CDR1 SGHTA and CDR2 FQGNSA. This CDR3 has 13 amino acids. Trimming removed 4 bases at V and 5 bases at J, with 9 bases between. The CDR3 reads CASSYRSDQPQHF. The CDR3 DNA is TGTGCCAGCAGCTATAGGTCGGATCAGCCCCAGCATTTT.

This clone was seen more than once but under ten times. The gene calls are TRBV11-2 and TRBJ2-3; D is perhaps TRBD2 (6 bases). V gave up 5 bases and J gave up 4 bases, with 13 bases separating them. The V gene's germline CDR1 is SGHAT and CDR2 FQNNGV. The CDR3 runs 14 residues. CDR3 sequence (DNA): TGTGCCAGCAGCCCTACTAGCAGGCCAGATACGCAGTATTTT. Encoded protein: CASSPTSRPDTQYF.

The gene calls are TRBV10-1 and TRBJ2-1; maybe TRBD1 (7 bases). Between the trimmed V and J ends, which lost 4 bases and 8 bases, there was a span of 18 bases. The CDR3 is 15 residues long. CDR1 and CDR2 (germline): WNHNN, SYGVQD (reference sequence). The CDR3 DNA is TGCGCCAGCAGTGGGAGGGGACAGAGATTCGATGAGCAGTTCTTC. Its protein product is CASSGRGQRFDEQFF.

CDR3 in DNA: TGTGCCTGGAGACGGGGATATCAGCCCCAGCATTTT. Amino acid sequence: CAWRRGYQPQHF. This rearrangement joins TRBV30 to TRBJ1-5; unclear D gene. CDR1 is GTSNPN, CDR2 SVGIG, per germline (reference sequence). V lost 3 bases, J lost 5 bases, and 8 bases lay in between. The CDR3 sequence is 12 residues long.

The CDR3 protein is CSAGTVKNTEAFF. DNA of the CDR3: TGCAGCGCAGGGACGGTTAAGAACACTGAAGCTTTCTTT. The V call is TRBV29-1, the J call TRBJ1-1; tentatively, D is TRBD1 (5 bases). The CDR3 sequence is 13 residues long. Germline CDR1 is SQVTM and CDR2 is ANQGSEA. V was shortened by 7 bases and J by 1 base, with 13 bases between the two germline ends.

The chain recombines TRBV2 with TRBJ1-2, with D possibly matching TRBD1 (5 bases). The germline V and J ends were trimmed by 11 bases and 5 bases, with 15 bases remaining between them. The CDR3 contains 12 residues. Germline assignment: CDR1 SNHLY and CDR2 FYNNEI. The DNA of the CDR3 is TGTGCCGTCAGGGTGGGTGGGTATGGCTACACCTTC. It is translated as CAVRVGGYGYTF. Full variable domain (rest looked up from reference TRBV2 and TRBJ1-2): EPEVTQTPSHQVTQMGQEVILRCVPISNHLYFYWYRQILGQKVEFLVSFYNNEISEKSEIFDDQFSVERPDGSNFTLKIRSTKLEDSAMYFCAVRVGGYGYTFGSGTRLTVV.

The CDR3 reads CSGGSGTLNTEAFF. The DNA of the CDR3 is TGCAGCGGGGGCTCCGGGACACTGAACACTGAAGCTTTCTTT. This chain links TRBV29-1 with TRBJ1-1, with D perhaps matching TRBD1 (6 bases). Germline loops: CDR1 SQVTM, CDR2 ANQGSEA. The V end was cut by 7 bases, the J end by 0 bases, with 15 bases between. The CDR3 has 14 residues.

The chain is built from TRBV5-1 and TRBJ2-2, with 7 bases lining up with TRBD1. This CDR3 region has 15 residues. The V segment lost 5 bases and the J segment 2 bases; nucleotides outside the gene matches: 6. CDR1 SGHRS and CDR2 YFSETQ come from the germline V gene. The CDR3 spells CASRRQGDNTGELFF. Here the CDR3 DNA reads TGCGCCAGCAGACGACAGGGCGATAACACCGGGGAGCTGTTTTTT.

The chain employs TRBV27 and TRBJ2-1; D unclear. V was trimmed by 5 bases and J by 8 bases, leaving 22 bases between them. Germline loops: CDR1 MNHEY, CDR2 SMNVEV (reference sequence). The CDR3 is 16 amino acids. For the CDR3, the DNA is TGTGCCAGCAGTACCATTTGGGGAACTCCCCCGGATGAGCAGTTCTTC. Its translation: CASSTIWGTPPDEQFF.

This chain joins TRBV28 and TRBJ2-1; a weak D match, TRBD2 (6 bases). CDR1 is MDHEN, CDR2 SYDVKM, per germline. V was pared by 8 bases and J by 3 bases, with 8 bases between. CDR3 length: 12 amino acids. The CDR3, as DNA: TGTGCCAGCTTGGGGGGCTACAATGAGCAGTTCTTC. As protein: CASLGGYNEQFF.

The chain uses TRBV19 and TRBJ1-2, with 11 bases fitting TRBD1. This CDR3 region has 11 residues. Germline values: CDR1 LNHDA, CDR2 SQIVND (reference sequence). Germline trimming cut 10 bases from V and 8 bases from J; bases unmatched to any gene: 3. CDR3 in DNA: TGTGCCACGGGACAGGGGGACGGCTACACCTTC. It specifies CATGQGDGYTF.

This rearrangement joins TRBV29-1 to TRBJ1-1, with D possibly matching TRBD1 (5 bases). Looked up from germline, CDR1 is SQVTM and CDR2 is ANQGSEA. The CDR3 runs to 15 residues. V was pared by 0 bases and J by 3 bases, with 14 bases between. This chain's CDR3 is CSVEEVWGADTEAFF. As DNA, the CDR3 is TGCAGCGTTGAAGAAGTATGGGGCGCCGACACTGAAGCTTTCTTT.

The rearrangement uses TRBV20-1 and TRBJ2-7; D tentatively reads TRBD1 or TRBD2 (5 bases each). This CDR3 is built from 11 residues. Germline V CDR1 and CDR2: DFQATT, SNEGSKA (reference sequence). Trimming removed 3 bases at V and 6 bases at J, with 9 bases between. The CDR3 spells CSARGPAEQYF. As DNA, the CDR3 is TGCAGTGCTAGGGGACCGGCCGAGCAGTACTTC.

The V call is TRBV7-9, the J call TRBJ2-5; D might be TRBD2 (5 bases). Germline V gene data show CDR1 as SEHNR and CDR2 as FQNEAQ (reference sequence). There are 13 residues in the CDR3. V dropped 3 bases and J dropped 0 bases, with 5 bases sitting between them. The CDR3 coding sequence is TGTGCCAGCAGCTTCGGGAACCAAGAGACCCAGTACTTC. Translation gives CASSFGNQETQYF.